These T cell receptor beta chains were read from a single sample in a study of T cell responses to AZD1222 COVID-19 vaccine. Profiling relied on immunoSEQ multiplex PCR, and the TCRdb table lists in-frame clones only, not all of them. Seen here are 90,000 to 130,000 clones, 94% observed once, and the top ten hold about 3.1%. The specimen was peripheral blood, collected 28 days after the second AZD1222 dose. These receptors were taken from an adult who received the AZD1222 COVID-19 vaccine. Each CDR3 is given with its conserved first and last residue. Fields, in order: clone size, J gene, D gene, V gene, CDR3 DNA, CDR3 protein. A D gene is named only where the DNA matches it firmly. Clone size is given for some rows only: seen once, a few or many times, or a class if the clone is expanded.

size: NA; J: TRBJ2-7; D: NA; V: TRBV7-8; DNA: TGTGCCAGCAGCTTATCTGTCAGGTACTACGAGCAGTACTTC; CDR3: CASSLSVRYYEQYF
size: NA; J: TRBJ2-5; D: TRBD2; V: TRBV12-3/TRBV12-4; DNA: TGTGCCAGCAGTTTAGGACTAGCGGGGGGCCTATACTTC; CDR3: CASSLGLAGGLYF
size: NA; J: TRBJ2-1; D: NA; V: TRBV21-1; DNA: TGTGCCAGCAGCCCCCGCCACCCTGACTTCCAGGTGAGCTCCTACAATGAGCAGTTCTTC; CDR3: CASSPRHPDFQVSSYNEQFF
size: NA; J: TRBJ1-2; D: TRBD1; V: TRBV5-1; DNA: TGCGCCAGCAGGCCAGGGACAGCTCGATATGGCTACACCTTC; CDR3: CASRPGTARYGYTF
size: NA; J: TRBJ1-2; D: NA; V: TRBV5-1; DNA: TGCGCCAGCAGCTTATTCCAGGGTTCAGATGGCTACACCTTC; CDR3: CASSLFQGSDGYTF
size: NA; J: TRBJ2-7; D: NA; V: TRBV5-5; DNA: TGTGCCAGCATAGGTTTGAGCTCCTACGAGCAGTACTTC; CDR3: CASIGLSSYEQYF
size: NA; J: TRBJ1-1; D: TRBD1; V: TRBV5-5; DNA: TGTGCCAGCAGCTTTGGCCCAGGGGGCGCGGGCACTGAAGCTTTCTTT; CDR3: CASSFGPGGAGTEAFF
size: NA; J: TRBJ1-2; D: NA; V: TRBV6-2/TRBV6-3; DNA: TGTGCCAGCAGTCCGTCAGGGGCGGTTGGCTACACCTTC; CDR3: CASSPSGAVGYTF
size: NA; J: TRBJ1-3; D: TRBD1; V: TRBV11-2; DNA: TGTGCCAGCAGTCGGACAGGGTACGGAAACACCATATATTTT; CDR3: CASSRTGYGNTIYF
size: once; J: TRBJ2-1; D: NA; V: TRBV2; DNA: TGTGCCAGCAGTGACGGCAGTGAGGATGAGCAGTTCTTC; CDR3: CASSDGSEDEQFF
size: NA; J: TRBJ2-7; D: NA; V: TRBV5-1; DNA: TGCGCCAGCAGCTCTCGGGGGAGTAAAGGGGTCTACGAGCAGTACTTC; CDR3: CASSSRGSKGVYEQYF
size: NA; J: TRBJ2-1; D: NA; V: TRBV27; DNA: TGTGCCAGCAGTTTAGGGACACATAGCTCCTACAATGAGCAGTTCTTC; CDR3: CASSLGTHSSYNEQFF
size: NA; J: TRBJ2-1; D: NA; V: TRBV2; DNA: TGTGCCAGCAGTGAAGGGGGACGCCATAATGAGCAGTTCTTC; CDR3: CASSEGGRHNEQFF
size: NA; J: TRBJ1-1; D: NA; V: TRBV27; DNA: TGTGCCAGTAGGCTGAACACTGAAGCTTTCTTT; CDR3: CASRLNTEAFF
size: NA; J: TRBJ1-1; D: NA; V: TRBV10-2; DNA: TGCGCCAGCACCTTTATGACAGGGAACACTGAAGCTTTCTTT; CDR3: CASTFMTGNTEAFF
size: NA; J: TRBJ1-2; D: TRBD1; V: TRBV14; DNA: TGTGCCAGCAGCCGGACAGGAATTTCTAACTATGGCTACACCTTC; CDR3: CASSRTGISNYGYTF
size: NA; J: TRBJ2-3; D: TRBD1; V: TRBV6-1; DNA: TGTGCCAGCAGTAAAGGGACAGGGACAAGCACAGATACGCAGTATTTT; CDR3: CASSKGTGTSTDTQYF
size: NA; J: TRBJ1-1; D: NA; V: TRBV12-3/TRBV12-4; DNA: TGTGCCAGCAGTTTAGAAAAGGTGACTGAAGCTTTCTTT; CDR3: CASSLEKVTEAFF
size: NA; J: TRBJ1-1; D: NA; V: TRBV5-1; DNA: TGCGCCAGATCCGACAGAAACACTGAAGCTTTCTTT; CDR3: CARSDRNTEAFF
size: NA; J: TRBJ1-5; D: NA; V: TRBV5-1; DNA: TGCGCCAGCAGCTCGACAGCGGGCAATCAGCCCCAGCATTTT; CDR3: CASSSTAGNQPQHF
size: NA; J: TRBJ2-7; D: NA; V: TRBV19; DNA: TGTGCCAGTAGTATGAATGGGCAGGGCTACGAGCAGTACTTC; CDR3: CASSMNGQGYEQYF
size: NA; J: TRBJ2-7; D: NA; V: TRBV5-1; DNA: TGCGCCAGCAGCCATATAAAGGACGTGAACTCCTACGAGCAGTACTTC; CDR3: CASSHIKDVNSYEQYF
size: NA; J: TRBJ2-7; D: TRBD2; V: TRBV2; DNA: TGTGCCAGCAGTGAATTGGGTCTACTCGGGGGGAACCCGACCGAGCAGTACTTC; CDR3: CASSELGLLGGNPTEQYF
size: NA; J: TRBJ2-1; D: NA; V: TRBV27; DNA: TGTGCCAGCAGTGCTATACTCGGAAGCTCCTACAATGAGCAGTTCTTC; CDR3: CASSAILGSSYNEQFF